This is a list of T cell receptor beta chains from one sample in a study of blood T cell repertoires in COVID-19. Sequencing used immunoSEQ multiplex PCR; TCRdb keeps in-frame clones, though not all of them. The sample holds under 250,000 clones, 80% to 90% seen once. Source material: PBMCs or T cells enriched from blood (not recorded which). These receptors came from a middle-aged woman who had been exposed to COVID-19. Each CDR3 is given with its conserved first and last residue. D genes are given only for firm matches. Some rows mark clone size as missing; the rest say once, few, many or name a class of expanded clone.

V gene: TRBV7-9
D gene: NA
J gene: TRBJ1-5
clone size: NA
CDR3 protein: CASSLDSVGGSQHF
CDR3 DNA: TGTGCCAGCAGCTTAGATTCGGTGGGAGGTTCCCAGCATTTT

V gene: TRBV24-1
D gene: NA
J gene: TRBJ2-5
clone size: NA
CDR3 protein: CATSDSRGTSTFQETQYF
CDR3 DNA: TGTGCCACCAGTGATTCGCGGGGGACAAGCACTTTTCAAGAGACCCAGTACTTC

V gene: TRBV28
D gene: NA
J gene: TRBJ1-5
clone size: NA
CDR3 protein: CASHNQPQHF
CDR3 DNA: TGTGCCAGCCACAATCAGCCCCAGCATTTT

V gene: TRBV25-1
D gene: TRBD1
J gene: TRBJ1-6
clone size: once
CDR3 protein: CASSERDRGTSPLHF
CDR3 DNA: TGTGCCAGCAGTGAGAGAGACAGGGGGACTTCACCCCTCCACTTT

V gene: TRBV9
D gene: NA
J gene: TRBJ1-1
clone size: NA
CDR3 protein: CASSRSGATKAFF
CDR3 DNA: TGTGCCAGCAGTCGATCTGGGGCGACCAAAGCTTTCTTT

V gene: TRBV24-1
D gene: NA
J gene: TRBJ1-1
clone size: NA
CDR3 protein: CATSDDPREPPEAFF
CDR3 DNA: TGTGCCACCAGTGATGACCCACGGGAGCCCCCTGAAGCTTTCTTT

V gene: TRBV4-1
D gene: TRBD1
J gene: TRBJ1-3
clone size: once
CDR3 protein: CASSPMTGGFGNTIYF
CDR3 DNA: TGCGCCAGCAGCCCGATGACAGGGGGCTTTGGAAACACCATATATTTT

V gene: TRBV24-1
D gene: TRBD1
J gene: TRBJ1-5
clone size: NA
CDR3 protein: CATRGQGLNQPQHF
CDR3 DNA: TGTGCCACGAGGGGACAGGGGCTTAATCAGCCCCAGCATTTT

V gene: TRBV3-1/TRBV3-2
D gene: TRBD1
J gene: TRBJ2-6
clone size: NA
CDR3 protein: CASSQPTGAGANVLTF
CDR3 DNA: TGTGCCAGCAGCCAACCGACAGGGGCTGGGGCCAACGTCCTGACTTTC

V gene: TRBV27
D gene: TRBD1
J gene: TRBJ1-2
clone size: NA
CDR3 protein: CASSSPTQGNYGYTF
CDR3 DNA: TGTGCCAGCAGTTCACCTACACAGGGGAACTATGGCTACACCTTC

V gene: TRBV19
D gene: TRBD1
J gene: TRBJ1-1
clone size: NA
CDR3 protein: CASSVTGLNTEAFF
CDR3 DNA: TGTGCCAGTAGCGTGACAGGGCTGAACACTGAAGCTTTCTTT

V gene: TRBV5-1
D gene: TRBD1
J gene: TRBJ2-6
clone size: NA
CDR3 protein: CASSLTGQGSGANVLTF
CDR3 DNA: TGCGCCAGCAGCTTAACGGGACAGGGCTCTGGGGCCAACGTCCTGACTTTC

V gene: TRBV7-2
D gene: NA
J gene: TRBJ1-1
clone size: NA
CDR3 protein: CASSKYFEAFF
CDR3 DNA: TGTGCCAGCAGTAAATACTTTGAAGCTTTCTTT